The 8 T cell receptor beta chains below come from one sample, sequenced in a study of blood T cell repertoires in COVID-19. Profiled with immunoSEQ multiplex PCR; TCRdb holds only in-frame clones, not every one. Here the sample spans more than 150,000 clones, more than 80% being singletons. Material: peripheral blood. The receptors shown here come from a human donor in a cohort sampled during active COVID-19.

The chain joins TRBV10-3 to TRBJ2-7, with D tentatively TRBD2 (6 bases). Trimming cost V 7 bases and J 2 bases, with 18 bases left between them. Germline CDR1 is ENHRY and CDR2 is SYGVKD. The CDR3 has 15 amino acids. The CDR3 is CAIIVRAGKTYEQYF. The CDR3 DNA sequence: TGTGCCATCATTGTCCGGGCGGGAAAAACCTACGAGCAGTACTTC.

The chain employs TRBV4-1 and TRBJ2-1; 9 bases match TRBD2. Germline values: CDR1 MGHRA, CDR2 YSYEKL. Trimming cost V 0 bases and J 8 bases; bases outside gene matches: 11. CDR3 size: 17 residues. In DNA form, the CDR3 reads TGCGCCAGCAGCCAAGATCGGCTAGCGGGGACTGGGGATGAGCAGTTCTTC. This gives the protein CASSQDRLAGTGDEQFF.

The chain joins TRBV7-6 to TRBJ1-1; the D gene is possibly TRBD1 (6 bases). This CDR3 spans 14 amino acids. Trimming took 4 bases from V and 3 from J, leaving 12 bases between them. Germline V lookup: CDR1 SGHVS, CDR2 FNYEAQ. The CDR3 protein is CASSYRVGDTEAFF. In DNA form, the CDR3 reads TGTGCCAGCAGCTACAGGGTTGGGGACACTGAAGCTTTCTTT.

The gene calls are TRBV9 and TRBJ1-2, with 7 nucleotides matching TRBD1. This CDR3 region has 15 residues. V shed 0 bases, J shed 2 bases, and the junction held 4 bases outside the gene matches. Germline CDR1 reads SGDLS; CDR2 reads YYNGEE. CDR3 residues: CASSVGQGVNYGYTF. The CDR3 nucleotides are TGTGCCAGCAGCGTAGGGCAGGGGGTAAACTATGGCTACACCTTC.

The chain combines TRBV7-2 with TRBJ2-6, with D perhaps TRBD1 (5 bases). The germline CDR1 and CDR2 sequences are SGHTA and FQGNSA. V dropped 2 bases and J dropped 2 bases, with 7 bases sitting between them. This CDR3 is built from 15 residues. The CDR3 region has the DNA TGTGCCAGCAGCTTATCAGGGACTGGGGCCAACGTCCTGACTTTC. This sequence encodes CASSLSGTGANVLTF.

The genes are TRBV5-1 and TRBJ2-2; D is undetermined. Germline V gene sequence: CDR1 SGHRS, CDR2 YFSETQ. V lost 0 bases and J 2 bases, leaving 2 bases between the germline ends. The CDR3 has 13 residues. This CDR3 is CASSLVNTGELFF. As DNA, the CDR3 is TGCGCCAGCAGCTTGGTAAACACCGGGGAGCTGTTTTTT.

The rearrangement links TRBV12-3 or TRBV12-4 to TRBJ1-2; 7 positions match TRBD1. CDR3 length: 12 amino acids. V shed 4 bases and J 7 bases; nucleotides not matched to a gene: 3. The CDR3 sequence: CASSSDRAGYTF. In DNA form, the CDR3 reads TGTGCCAGCAGTTCCGACAGGGCTGGCTACACCTTC.

V and J are TRBV5-1 and TRBJ1-2; 9 bases are shared with TRBD1. V was pared by 4 bases and J by 2 bases, with 6 bases of the junction left unmatched. From germline, CDR1 is SGHRS and CDR2 YFSETQ. The CDR3 sequence is 15 residues long. The CDR3 spells CASSVGDRENYGYTF. In nucleotides, the CDR3 is TGCGCCAGCAGCGTGGGGGACAGGGAGAACTATGGCTACACCTTC. The variable domain in full, with the rest retrieved from reference TRBV5-1 and TRBJ1-2, is KAGVTQTPRYLIKTRGQQVTLSCSPISGHRSVSWYQQTPGQGLQFLFEYFSETQRNKGNFPGRFSGRQFSNSRSEMNVSTLELGDSALYLCASSVGDRENYGYTFGSGTRLTVV.